Here is one TCR beta chain with its context. Its antigen remains undetermined. Base qualities are not recorded, but no much larger clone differs from it by a single base. Graves' hyperthyroidism was defined as stable when no progression to ophthalmopathy occurred over 18 months of follow-up. The hyperthyroidism patients were between 18 and 65 years old and newly diagnosed, with a disease duration of less than 2 months. Patients with uncontrolled infections, other autoimmune diseases, pregnancy or lactation were excluded. Diagnoses relied on clinical symptoms, serum thyroxine and TRAb, thyroid ultrasound and orbital computed tomography. PBMCs were separated from 7.5 to 10 ml of fresh peripheral blood using Ficoll-Paque density gradient centrifugation. Total RNA was extracted using Trizol reagent, and RNA quality was assessed on an Agilent 2100 Bioanalyzer. The sample comes from a study of T cells in Graves' hyperthyroidism and ophthalmopathy (dated by TCRdb to 2018 to 2020). In terms of the full investigation: Peripheral blood was sampled at the time of initial diagnosis, prior to any treatment. To identify TCR V-J signatures that set the groups apart, the researchers used a discovery cohort of 90 to 100 patients, made up of 40 to 45 with Graves' ophthalmopathy and about 60 with stable Graves' hyperthyroidism. Prospective prediction of ophthalmopathy was tested in an independent validation cohort consisting of some 19 hyperthyroidism patients and over 15 patients who later progressed to ophthalmopathy. The 100 discovery patients were randomly split 7:3 into training and test sets. In addition, the study compared T-cell repertoires in thyroid tissue and in blood from six Graves' hyperthyroidism patients. Once sampling was done, hyperthyroidism patients were given methimazole at a starting dose of 30 mg daily, whereas ophthalmopathy patients were given high-dose intravenous methylprednisolone. The paper reports TCR Vbeta CDR3 sequencing of roughly 140 peripheral blood samples: over 40 ophthalmopathy, under 80 hyperthyroidism and approximately 17 progressor patients.

Amplification of TCR beta CDR3 regions was carried out from RNA transcripts. The first round of RT-PCR for the TCR CDR3 was performed with the HTBI primer set and the Qiagen OneStep RT-PCR kit. Libraries were constructed in a second round of multiplex PCR, after which size selection and purification were performed. Sequencing of the libraries was done on an Illumina HiSeq2000 using paired-end 100 bp reads. As for how the authors treated the data: SOAPnuke was used to process the raw data, throwing out any read that contained adapters or uncalled bases, had a mean Phred below 15, or lacked an exact constant-primer or identifier match. COPE v1.2.5 was used to merge high-quality paired reads, and clonotypes were defined as unique nucleotide sequences. Clonotypes were aligned to IMGT TRBV, TRBD and TRBJ reference segments using MiTCR v1.1. The analysis included only V-J combinations with a frequency above 0.0001, which together covered 99.2% of the repertoires. A TCS score was defined as the ratio of F50 (clonal expansion) to E x V (chaos), with BLOSUM62-based TCRdist applied between CDR3 peptides within each V-J. Welch's t-statistics and random forest reduced several hundred V-J features to 13, which were used in a naive Bayes classifier (R e1071). The public reads were reanalyzed by TCRdb: fastp trimming at Q25, MiXCR alignment, in-frame beta chains only. CDR3 protein duplicates are merged, each entry listing the most common genes and DNA. The V and J calls reflect TCRdb's pipeline rather than the authors' work. A total of 450,000 to 600,000 distinct CDR3 sequences appear in this sample, less than 15% of them only once. Approximately 15% of the sample is held by the ten biggest clonotypes.

Beyond this particular receptor, the publication reports: Ophthalmopathy was separated from stable hyperthyroidism by a 13 V-J signature model, with roughly 88% sensitivity and approximately 84% specificity obtained in cross-validation and 80%/75% obtained in testing. Blood samples also contained most of the expanded thyroid clonotypes (frequency above 0.001), which suggests that blood repertoires may reflect thyroid immune responses. No statistical method was used to fix the sample size in advance, and group allocation was not hidden from the investigators. During validation, the model predicted progression to ophthalmopathy a median of about 6.3 months ahead of onset, with around 71% sensitivity and 72.22% specificity.

What was sequenced was blood. This TCR was recovered from a middle-aged woman with Graves' hyperthyroidism.

The nucleotide sequence is TGTGCCAGCAGTGCCACGGACATGAGCTCCTACAATGAGCAGTTCTTC. Protein translation: CASSATDMSSYNEQFF. The chain links TRBV6-1 with TRBJ2-1, with TRBD1 perhaps the D gene, on 5 matching bases. CDR1 and CDR2 were assigned from the germline V gene as MNHNS and SASEGT. The CDR3 numbers 16 residues from cysteine through phenylalanine. The read is trimmed to its CDR3 DNA, 48 bases read in frame from base 1. Trimming removed 4 bases from V and 0 bases from J, leaving 13 bases between the germline ends.